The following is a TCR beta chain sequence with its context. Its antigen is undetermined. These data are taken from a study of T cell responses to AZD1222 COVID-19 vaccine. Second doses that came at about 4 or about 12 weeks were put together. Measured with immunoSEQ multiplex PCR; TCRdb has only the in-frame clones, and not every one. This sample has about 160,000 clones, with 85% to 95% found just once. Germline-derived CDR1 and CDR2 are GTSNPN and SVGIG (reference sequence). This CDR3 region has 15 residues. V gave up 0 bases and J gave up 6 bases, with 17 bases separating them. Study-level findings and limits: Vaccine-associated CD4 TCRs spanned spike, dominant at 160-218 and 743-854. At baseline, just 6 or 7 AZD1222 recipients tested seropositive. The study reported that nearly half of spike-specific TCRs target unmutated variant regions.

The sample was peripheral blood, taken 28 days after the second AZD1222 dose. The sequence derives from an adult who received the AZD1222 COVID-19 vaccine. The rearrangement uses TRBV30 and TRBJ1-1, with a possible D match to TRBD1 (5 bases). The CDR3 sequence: CAWSVGDRSYAEAFF. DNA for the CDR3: TGTGCCTGGAGTGTGGGTGACAGATCTTACGCTGAAGCTTTCTTT.